Following are 8 T cell receptor beta chains from one sample sequenced in a study of blood T cell repertoires in COVID-19. The table came from immunoSEQ multiplex PCR; TCRdb's copy has only in-frame clones and leaves some out. The sample contains roughly 93,000 clones, 80% to 90% of which appear only once. Material: peripheral blood. Source of these receptors: a man aged 45-60 years with acute or convalescent COVID-19.

This chain joins TRBV5-6 and TRBJ2-3, with a possible D match to TRBD2 (6 bases). Germline values: CDR1 SGHDT, CDR2 YYEEEE. With 3 bases removed from V and 2 bases from J, the gap between germline ends came to 7 bases. The CDR3 is 13 amino acids. CDR3 protein: CASSWEDTDTQYF. The DNA of the CDR3 is TGTGCCAGCAGCTGGGAGGACACAGATACGCAGTATTTT. Full variable domain (outside the CDR3, taken from reference TRBV5-6 and TRBJ2-3): DAGVTQSPTHLIKTRGQQVTLRCSPKSGHDTVSWYQQALGQGPQFIFQYYEEEERQRGNFPDRFSGHQFPNYSSELNVNALLLGDSALYLCASSWEDTDTQYFGPGTRLTVL.

The rearrangement joins TRBV2 to TRBJ2-2; D gene unclear. V was cut by 5 bases and J by 5 bases, with 12 bases left in between. Germline V gene sequence: CDR1 SNHLY, CDR2 FYNNEI. This CDR3 is 14 amino acids long. The CDR3 DNA follows: TGTGCCAGCAGTCGATTAAGCCCTACCGGGGAGCTGTTTTTT. This codes for CASSRLSPTGELFF.

The chain carries TRBV7-3 and TRBJ1-1; D may be TRBD1 (5 bases). Germline-derived CDR1 and CDR2 are SGHTA and FQGTGA. The CDR3 is 16 amino acids. Deletions cut 4 bases from V and 0 bases from J, with 15 bases between. The CDR3, as DNA: TGTGCCAGCAGCTCAATAATACAGGCTATGAACACTGAAGCTTTCTTT. The encoded protein is CASSSIIQAMNTEAFF.

The rearrangement links TRBV2 to TRBJ1-2; 8 bases align to TRBD1. The germline gives CDR1 SNHLY, CDR2 FYNNEI. Trimming cost V 5 bases and J 7 bases; bases outside gene matches: 9. CDR3 length equals 14 residues. The CDR3 here is CASSSRQGPSGYTF. The CDR3 nucleotides are TGTGCCAGCAGTTCCCGACAGGGGCCCTCTGGCTACACCTTC.

V and J are TRBV6-6 and TRBJ1-6, with 8 bases that match TRBD1. CDR1 is MNHNY and CDR2 is SVGAGI in the germline V gene (reference sequence). CDR3 size: 14 residues. Trimming took 7 bases from V and 5 from J; bases not matched to a gene: 4. CDR3 DNA: TGTGCCAGCAAAATACAGGGGGATAATTCACCCCTCCACTTT. This codes for CASKIQGDNSPLHF.

The V and J genes are TRBV21-1 and TRBJ1-6; TRBD1, the table's D call, lacks a check against the DNA. TRBV21-1 is a documented pseudogene. The CDR3 runs to 15 residues. The CDR3 here is CASSRGRIRNSPLHF. CDR3 nucleotides: TGTGCCAGCAGCAGGGGGCGAATACGGAATTCACCCCTCCACTTT.

The V call is TRBV24-1, the J call TRBJ1-5; no reliable D call. The V gene lost 5 bases and the J gene lost 2 bases, with 6 bases spanning the gap. The CDR3 consists of 13 residues. CDR1 is KGHDR and CDR2 is SFDVKD in the germline V gene. CDR3 residues: CATSGAGNQPQHF. The CDR3 DNA is TGTGCCACCAGTGGGGCAGGCAATCAGCCCCAGCATTTT.

The J gene is TRBJ1-4, the V gene TRBV5-5, with D possibly matching TRBD1 (5 bases). This CDR3 has 14 residues. V lost 2 bases and J lost 0, with 5 bases in between. CDR1 and CDR2 from the germline V gene are SGHKS and YYEKEE (reference sequence). The CDR3 loop is CASSLQATNEKLFF. CDR3 DNA: TGTGCCAGCAGCTTACAGGCAACTAATGAAAAACTGTTTTTT.